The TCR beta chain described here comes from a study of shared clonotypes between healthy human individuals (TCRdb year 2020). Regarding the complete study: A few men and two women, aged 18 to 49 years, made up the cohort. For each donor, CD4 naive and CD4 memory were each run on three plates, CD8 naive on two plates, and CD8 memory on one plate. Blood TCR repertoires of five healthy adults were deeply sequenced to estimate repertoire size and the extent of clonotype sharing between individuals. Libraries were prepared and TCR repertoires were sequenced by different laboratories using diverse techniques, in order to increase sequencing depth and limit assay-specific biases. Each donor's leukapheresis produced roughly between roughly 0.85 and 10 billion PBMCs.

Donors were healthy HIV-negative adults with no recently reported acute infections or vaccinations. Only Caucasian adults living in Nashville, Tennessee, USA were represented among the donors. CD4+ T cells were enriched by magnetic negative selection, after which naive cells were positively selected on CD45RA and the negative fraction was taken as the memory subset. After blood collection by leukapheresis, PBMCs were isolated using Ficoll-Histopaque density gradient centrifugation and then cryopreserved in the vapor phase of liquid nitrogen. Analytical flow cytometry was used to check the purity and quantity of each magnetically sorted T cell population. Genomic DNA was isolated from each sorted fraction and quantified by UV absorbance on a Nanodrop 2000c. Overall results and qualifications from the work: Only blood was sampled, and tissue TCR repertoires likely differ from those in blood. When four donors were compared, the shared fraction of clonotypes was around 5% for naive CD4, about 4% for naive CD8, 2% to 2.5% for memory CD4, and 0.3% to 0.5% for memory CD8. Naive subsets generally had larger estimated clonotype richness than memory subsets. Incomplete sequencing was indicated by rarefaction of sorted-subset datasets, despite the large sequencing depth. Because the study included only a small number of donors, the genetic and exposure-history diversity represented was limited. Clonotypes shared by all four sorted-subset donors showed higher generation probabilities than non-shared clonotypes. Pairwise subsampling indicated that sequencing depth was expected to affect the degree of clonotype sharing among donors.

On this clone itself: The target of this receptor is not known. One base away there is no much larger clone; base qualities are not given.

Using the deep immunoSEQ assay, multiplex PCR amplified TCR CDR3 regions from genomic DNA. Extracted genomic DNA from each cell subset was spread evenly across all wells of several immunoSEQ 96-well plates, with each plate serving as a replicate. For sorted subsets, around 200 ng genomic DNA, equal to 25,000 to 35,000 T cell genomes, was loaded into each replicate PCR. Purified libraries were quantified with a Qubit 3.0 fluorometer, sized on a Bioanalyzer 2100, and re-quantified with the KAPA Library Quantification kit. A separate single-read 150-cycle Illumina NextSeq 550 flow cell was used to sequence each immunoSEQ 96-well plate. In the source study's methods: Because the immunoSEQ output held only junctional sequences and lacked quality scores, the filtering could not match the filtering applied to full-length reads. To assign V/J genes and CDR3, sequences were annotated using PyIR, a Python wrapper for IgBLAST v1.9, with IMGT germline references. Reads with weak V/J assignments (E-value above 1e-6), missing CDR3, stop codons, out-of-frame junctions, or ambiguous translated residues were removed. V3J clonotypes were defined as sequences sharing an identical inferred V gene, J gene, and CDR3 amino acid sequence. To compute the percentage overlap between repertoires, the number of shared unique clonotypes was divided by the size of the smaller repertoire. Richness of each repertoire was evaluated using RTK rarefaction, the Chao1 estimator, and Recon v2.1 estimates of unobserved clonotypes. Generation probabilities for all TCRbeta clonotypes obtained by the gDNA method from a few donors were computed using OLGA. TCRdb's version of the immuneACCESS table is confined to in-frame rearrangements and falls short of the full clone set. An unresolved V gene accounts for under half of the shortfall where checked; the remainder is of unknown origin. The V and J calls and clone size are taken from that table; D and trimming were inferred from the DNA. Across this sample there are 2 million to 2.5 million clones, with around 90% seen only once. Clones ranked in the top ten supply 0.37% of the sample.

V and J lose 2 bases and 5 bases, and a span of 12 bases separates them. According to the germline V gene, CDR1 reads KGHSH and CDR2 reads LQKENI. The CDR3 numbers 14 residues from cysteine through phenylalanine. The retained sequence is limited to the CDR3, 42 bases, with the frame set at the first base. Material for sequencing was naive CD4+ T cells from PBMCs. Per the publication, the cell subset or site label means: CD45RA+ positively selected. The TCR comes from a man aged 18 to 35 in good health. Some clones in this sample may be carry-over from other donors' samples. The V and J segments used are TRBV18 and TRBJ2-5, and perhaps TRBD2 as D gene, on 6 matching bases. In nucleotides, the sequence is TGTGCCAGCTCACCAGGGACTCTCGCGGAGACCCAGTACTTC. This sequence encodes CASSPGTLAETQYF.